A single TCR beta chain is shown here with its context. Its specificity is unknown. Construction of the TCRbeta library involved unique molecular identifiers. Each CDR3 protein is one row after TCRdb ran MiXCR on the PCR reads. The sample shows about 830,000 distinct CDR3 sequences, approximately 15% of them seen only once. After removal of 4 bases from V and 4 bases from J, the junction contained 12 bases not matched to a gene. The CDR3 is made up of 16 amino acids. The data stem from a study of T-cell reconstitution after alpha-beta-depleted transplantation in children. Study-level findings and limits: In some patients, recipient T cells and intrathymic progenitors surviving conditioning explained high day-60 diversity. There were reportedly several hundred expanded graft clones from which alpha-beta T cells came about two months after transplant. Once a year had passed after transplant, T-cell counts and diversity came mostly from newly produced T cells.

Sequences were derived from PBMCs, mostly from graft donor cells, sampled 360 days after TCRalphabeta/CD19-depleted stem cell transplant. This chain links TRBV12-3 or TRBV12-4 with TRBJ2-7; 8 bases fit TRBD1. The sequence was collected from a male patient between 10 and 17 years old who had a stem cell transplant for acute lymphoblastic leukemia, so the T cells may come from the graft donor. The chain's CDR3 is CASSYTGQARGYEQYF. In DNA, the CDR3 is TGTGCCAGCAGTTATACGGGACAGGCCCGAGGTTACGAGCAGTACTTC.